The clone carrying this T cell receptor beta chain has more than one count but fewer than ten. The CDR3 has 14 residues. Germline assignment: CDR1 SGHRS and CDR2 YFSETQ. V was pared by 0 bases and J by 8 bases, with 14 bases between. From the 5' RACE reads, TCRdb called clonotypes with MiXCR, one entry per CDR3 protein. The repertoire has about 440,000 distinct CDR3 sequences, around 20% of them found once; the top ten carry roughly 8%. This sample was included in a study of T-cell memory formation after mild COVID-19. The V gene is TRBV5-1, the J gene TRBJ1-2, with unresolved D. This TCR was sampled from an adult woman who had mild COVID-19 (a few samples of this study predate the infection). Cell type and time point are not known. Sequenced sample: PBMCs or a T cell subset sorted from them (not recorded which). For the CDR3, the DNA is TGCGCCAGCAGCTTGGTGGCCGGAGGAAAGGGCTACACCTTC. It translates to CASSLVAGGKGYTF.